The 2 T cell receptor beta chains presented below share a single source sample, sequenced in a study of shared clonotypes between healthy human individuals. The protocol was immunoSEQ multiplex PCR, while the TCRdb copy is restricted to in-frame clones and leaves out a portion. The table has around 2.3 million clones, 90% to 97% seen once. The sample comprised naive CD4+ T cells sorted from blood. The subset: CD45RA+ positively selected. The origin of the receptors is a man aged 18 to 29 in good health.

This clone was seen once. The V gene is TRBV27, the J gene TRBJ1-5, with TRBD1 matching 8 bases. Germline V gene lookup returns CDR1 MNHEY and CDR2 SMNVEV (reference sequence). This CDR3 is built from 17 residues. The junction had 6 bases not matched to a gene; V was cut back by 2 bases and J by 0 bases. DNA of the CDR3: TGTGCCAGCAGTTTAGGGCAGGGGGCTCGTAGCAATCAGCCCCAGCATTTT. This sequence encodes CASSLGQGARSNQPQHF.

This chain uses TRBV19 with TRBJ2-7, with 11 bases fitting TRBD1. The J segment lost 4 bases and the V segment lost 5 bases, leaving 10 bases of the junction unmatched. Germline V CDR1 and CDR2: LNHDA, SQIVND (reference sequence). The CDR3 has 16 amino acids. This chain's CDR3 is CASSSDTGQGVYEQYF. In nucleotides, the CDR3 is TGTGCCAGTAGTTCTGATACGGGACAGGGGGTATACGAGCAGTACTTC. The complete variable domain, with remaining parts taken from reference TRBV19 and TRBJ2-7, reads DGGITQSPKYLFRKEGQNVTLSCEQNLNHDAMYWYRQDPGQGLRLIYYSQIVNDFQKGDIAEGYSVSREKKESFPLTVTSAQKNPTAFYLCASSSDTGQGVYEQYFGPGTRLTVT.